This TCR beta chain was identified during a study of T cell responses to AZD1222 COVID-19 vaccine. The data were produced by immunoSEQ multiplex PCR, yet TCRdb's version contains in-frame clones alone and is incomplete. The repertoire holds tens of thousands of clones, with 80% to 90% as singletons. Sequences were derived from peripheral blood, sampled 28 days after the second AZD1222 dose. This clonotype was obtained from an adult who received the AZD1222 COVID-19 vaccine.

CDR3 DNA: TGTGCCAACGACCCCAATGGCTACACCTTC. Its translation is CANDPNGYTF. This chain links TRBV7-9 with TRBJ1-2; D not certain. From germline, CDR1 is SEHNR and CDR2 FQNEAQ (reference sequence). Trimming left V 10 bases short and J 6 bases short, with 9 bases between. This CDR3 contains 10 residues.